The 9 T cell receptor beta chains presented below share a single source sample, sequenced in a study of shared clonotypes between healthy human individuals. Using immunoSEQ multiplex PCR, the repertoire was profiled, and TCRdb retains in-frame clones only, with some absent. The data contain about 1.5 million clones, around 97% of them seen just once; the ten biggest clones take up about 1%. Sequenced material: naive CD4+ T cells sorted from blood. The subset is: CD45RA+ positively selected. These receptors were taken from a man aged 30-40 years in good health.

This chain uses TRBV28 with TRBJ2-1; 16 bases fit TRBD2. Germline CDR1 and CDR2: MDHEN and SYDVKM. V shed 3 bases and J 15 bases; nucleotides not matched to a gene: 5. This CDR3 is built from 14 residues. In DNA form, the CDR3 reads TGTGCCAGCAGTTTCGGGACTAGCGGGAGGGCATGGTTCTTC. This codes for CASSFGTSGRAWFF.

The chain is built from TRBV7-3 and TRBJ2-3; a possible D gene is TRBD1 (6 bases). The ends were cut back, 5 bases at V and 6 bases at J, with 12 bases in the middle. Germline CDR1 SGHTA, CDR2 FQGTGA. The CDR3 spans 13 residues. The CDR3 coding sequence is TGTGCCAGCAGCGCCCACAGGGAGGATACGCAGTATTTT. Residues: CASSAHREDTQYF. The variable domain in full, with the rest retrieved from reference TRBV7-3 and TRBJ2-3, is GAGVSQTPSNKVTEKGKYVELRCDPISGHTALYWYRQSLGQGPEFLIYFQGTGAADDSGLPNDRFFAVRPEGSVSTLKIQRTERGDSAVYLCASSAHREDTQYFGPGTRLTVL.

This chain links TRBV19 with TRBJ1-3; unclear D gene. The germline V and J ends were trimmed by 2 bases and 2 bases, with 7 bases remaining between them. Per the germline V gene, CDR1 is LNHDA and CDR2 is SQIVND (reference sequence). The CDR3 runs 14 residues. Here the CDR3 reads CASSISTPGNTIYF. The CDR3 DNA reads as TGTGCCAGTAGTATATCCACCCCTGGAAACACCATATATTTT.

The chain combines TRBV7-9 with TRBJ2-7; D gene unclear. V was pared by 5 bases and J by 2 bases, with 16 bases between. The CDR3 loop spans 15 amino acids. Germline V gene lookup returns CDR1 SEHNR and CDR2 FQNEAQ (reference sequence). For the CDR3, the DNA is TGTGCCAGCAGCAAAGACGGTAGATCACCCTACGAGCAGTACTTC. This gives the protein CASSKDGRSPYEQYF.

The rearrangement uses TRBV11-2 and TRBJ2-5, with D perhaps matching TRBD1 (6 bases). The CDR3 sequence is 16 residues long. Germline loops: CDR1 SGHAT, CDR2 FQNNGV. V dropped 1 base and J dropped 1 base, with 13 bases sitting between them. In DNA, the CDR3 is TGTGCCAGCAGCTTAGGGGGACACGCCCTCCAAGAGACCCAGTACTTC. Translated: CASSLGGHALQETQYF.

This chain connects TRBV5-4 to TRBJ1-1; TRBD1 agrees at 10 bases. The CDR3 runs 14 residues. The germline gives CDR1 SGHNT, CDR2 YYREEE (reference sequence). V lost 0 bases, J lost 7 bases, and 3 bases stayed unmatched. DNA of the CDR3: TGTGCCAGCAGCTTGGGACAGGGGGCCCGTGAAGCTTTCTTT. This translates into CASSLGQGAREAFF.

The CDR3: CASRGQGAGALYEQYF. For the CDR3, the DNA is TGTGCCAGCAGGGGACAGGGGGCGGGGGCTCTCTACGAGCAGTACTTC. The chain recombines TRBV2 with TRBJ2-7; 12 nucleotides line up with TRBD1. V lost 6 bases and J lost 3; bases outside the gene matches: 9. This CDR3 has 16 residues. Germline-derived CDR1 and CDR2 are SNHLY and FYNNEI. The full variable domain, its missing parts supplied by reference TRBV2 and TRBJ2-7, is EPEVTQTPSHQVTQMGQEVILRCVPISNHLYFYWYRQILGQKVEFLVSFYNNEISEKSEIFDDQFSVERPDGSNFTLKIRSTKLEDSAMYFCASRGQGAGALYEQYFGPGTRLTVT.

This clone was seen only a few times. Additional DNA sequences in this sample encode the identical CDR3. The V and J genes are TRBV5-1 and TRBJ2-5; weak D call: TRBD1 (5 bases). The CDR3 covers 14 residues. V was cut by 1 base and J by 2 bases, with 9 bases left in between. Looked up from germline, CDR1 is SGHRS and CDR2 is YFSETQ. CDR3 DNA sequence: TGCGCCAGCAGCTTGATAGGGGCGCAAGAGACCCAGTACTTC. Translating gives CASSLIGAQETQYF.

This clone was seen only once. The J gene is TRBJ2-7, the V gene TRBV28; D gene unclear. Germline values: CDR1 MDHEN, CDR2 SYDVKM. This CDR3 spans 16 amino acids. With 1 base removed from V and 0 bases from J, the gap between germline ends came to 13 bases. The CDR3: CASSLFPKGNSYEQYF. Written as DNA, the CDR3 is TGTGCCAGCAGTTTATTTCCAAAGGGTAACTCCTACGAGCAGTACTTC.